The 25 T cell receptor beta chains reported below all come from one sample, sequenced in a study of blood T cell repertoires in COVID-19 (dated by TCRdb to 2019 to 2021). The library came from the immunoSEQ multiplex PCR assay. The table was pulled from immuneACCESS by TCRdb, which kept in-frame rearrangements only. Such tables lose some clones; where checked, under half of the loss comes from unresolved V genes, and the rest has no known cause. The sample records 150,000 or so clones, about 86% of which are singletons. The ten most abundant clones make up around a fifth of the sample. Sequences were obtained from peripheral blood. These receptors came from a woman older than 75 with acute or convalescent COVID-19.

The chain recombines TRBV4-1 with TRBJ2-5; tentatively, D is TRBD2 (6 bases). Trimming stripped 3 bases from V and 5 bases from J, with 13 bases between. Germline V CDR1 and CDR2: MGHRA, YSYEKL. The CDR3 has 14 amino acids. The CDR3 protein is CASSQEKRGETQYF. The DNA for the CDR3 is TGCGCCAGCAGCCAGGAGAAACGGGGGGAGACCCAGTACTTC.

The chain joins TRBV12-3 or TRBV12-4 to TRBJ1-6; TRBD1 matches at 8 bases. This CDR3 spans 13 amino acids. V lost 5 bases to trimming and J lost 11 bases; unmatched junction nucleotides: 5. This chain's CDR3 is CASSGQGSAPLHF. CDR3 in DNA: TGTGCCAGCAGTGGACAGGGATCGGCACCCCTCCACTTT.

Only one count was recorded for this clone. CDR3 loop: CASSFPLDRGRYGYTF. DNA for the CDR3: TGTGCCAGCAGCTTTCCCCTCGACAGGGGTCGCTATGGCTACACCTTC. This chain connects TRBV5-6 to TRBJ1-2; 8 nucleotides line up with TRBD1. Germline CDR1 SGHDT, CDR2 YYEEEE. J gave up 4 bases and V 2 bases, and 10 bases lay outside the gene matches. The CDR3 is 16 amino acids. The full variable domain, completed using reference TRBV5-6 and TRBJ1-2, is DAGVTQSPTHLIKTRGQQVTLRCSPKSGHDTVSWYQQALGQGPQFIFQYYEEEERQRGNFPDRFSGHQFPNYSSELNVNALLLGDSALYLCASSFPLDRGRYGYTFGSGTRLTVV.

The chain uses TRBV6-5 and TRBJ2-1; no definite D call. Per the germline V gene, CDR1 is MNHEY and CDR2 is SVGAGI. The CDR3 extends over 14 amino acids. Trimming removed 4 bases at V and 5 bases at J, with 12 bases between. The CDR3 DNA sequence: TGTGCCAGCAGTTCCGACGACTGGGACAATGAGCAGTTCTTC. Amino acids: CASSSDDWDNEQFF.

The rearrangement links TRBV25-1 to TRBJ2-2; D remains ambiguous. Trimming removed 1 base at V and 5 bases at J, with 8 bases between. Germline V gene sequence: CDR1 MGHDK, CDR2 SYGVNS. This CDR3 spans 14 amino acids. For the CDR3, the DNA is TGTGCCAGCAGTGAATCAGGTAGAACCGGGGAGCTGTTTTTT. It encodes CASSESGRTGELFF.

Notes on this clone: Additional DNA sequences in this sample encode the identical CDR3. The chain combines TRBV5-4 with TRBJ2-7; 9 bases line up with TRBD2. The germline gives CDR1 SGHNT, CDR2 YYREEE (reference sequence). After removal of 0 bases from V and 1 base from J, the junction contained 2 bases not matched to a gene. The CDR3 spans 15 residues. In DNA form, the CDR3 reads TGTGCCAGCAGCTTGGAAGCGGGGGGTTCCTACGAGCAGTACTTC. Encoded protein: CASSLEAGGSYEQYF.

This sequence joins TRBV27 and TRBJ1-6; 7 nucleotides line up with TRBD1. The germline V gene encodes CDR1 MNHEY and CDR2 SMNVEV (reference sequence). The CDR3 covers 17 residues. The V gene end was trimmed by 5 bases and the J gene end by 8 bases; junction bases not matched to a gene: 15. CDR3: CASSLSPWTGDYSPLHF. CDR3 bases: TGTGCCAGCAGTCTTTCTCCCTGGACAGGAGATTATTCACCCCTCCACTTT.

The count of this clone is one. The CDR3: CASSDFSGGATDTQYF. CDR3 DNA sequence: TGTGCCAGCAGTGATTTTAGCGGGGGGGCCACAGATACGCAGTATTTT. This chain uses TRBV6-1 with TRBJ2-3; TRBD2 matches 11 bases. The V and J ends lost 3 bases and 2 bases, in that order; junction bases with no gene match: 4. The germline V gene has CDR1 MNHNS and CDR2 SASEGT. The CDR3 is 16 amino acids.

V and J are TRBV4-2 and TRBJ1-2; D remains unclear. Germline lookup yields CDR1 LGHNA and CDR2 YNFKEQ. The CDR3 spans 13 residues. Trimming stripped 6 bases from V and 8 bases from J, with 16 bases between. In DNA form, the CDR3 reads TGTGCCAGCAGTGTGGCGGTCGGTGAGGGCTACACCTTC. Its translation is CASSVAVGEGYTF.

The CDR3 reads CASSLVAGVMNTEAFF. In nucleotides, the CDR3 is TGTGCCAGCAGCTTAGTTGCAGGGGTCATGAACACTGAAGCTTTCTTT. The J gene is TRBJ1-1, the V gene TRBV7-9, with a weak D call TRBD1 (6 bases). Germline assignment: CDR1 SEHNR and CDR2 FQNEAQ (reference sequence). Between the trimmed V and J ends, which lost 1 base and 0 bases, there was a span of 12 bases. This CDR3 has 16 amino acids.

The rearrangement joins TRBV6-5 to TRBJ1-2, with 8 bases identical to TRBD1. V lost 6 bases, J lost 8 bases, and 5 bases stayed unmatched. The CDR3 length is 12 residues. Germline V gives CDR1 MNHEY, CDR2 SVGAGI. The CDR3 bases are TGTGCCAGCAGGCAAACAGGGGGAGGCTACACCTTC. It specifies CASRQTGGGYTF.

This clone was counted between two and nine times. This chain connects TRBV28 to TRBJ1-1; 7 nucleotides line up with TRBD1. This CDR3 comprises 14 residues. Germline V lookup: CDR1 MDHEN, CDR2 SYDVKM. V shed 6 bases and J 4 bases; nucleotides not matched to a gene: 8. The CDR3 DNA reads TGTGCCAGCAGACTGACAGGGTGGGGCACTGAAGCTTTCTTT. It codes for CASRLTGWGTEAFF.

The chain employs TRBV7-2 and TRBJ2-1; weak D call: TRBD1 (5 bases). This CDR3 contains 15 residues. The V and J ends lost 3 bases and 0 bases respectively, with 9 bases between them. Germline CDR1 is SGHTA and CDR2 is FQGNSA. CDR3 loop: CASSFRGISYNEQFF. In nucleotides, the CDR3 is TGTGCCAGCAGCTTTAGGGGTATCTCCTACAATGAGCAGTTCTTC.

This clone was seen only once. This chain links TRBV24-1 with TRBJ2-1; no definite D call. The CDR3 is made up of 14 amino acids. The germline V gene has CDR1 KGHDR and CDR2 SFDVKD. The ends were cut back, 6 bases at V and 5 bases at J, with 13 bases in the middle. The CDR3 spells CATSRSAADNEQFF. The CDR3 region has the DNA TGTGCCACCAGTCGGTCCGCGGCAGACAATGAGCAGTTCTTC.

The chain has TRBV4-1 and TRBJ2-5, with a tentative D call TRBD1 (6 bases). The length of the CDR3 is 15 residues. V shed 4 bases and J shed 1 base, with 13 bases lying between them. In germline, CDR1 is MGHRA, CDR2 YSYEKL. The CDR3 nucleotides read TGCGCCAGCAGCCCTAGGGGGACCCCCCAAGAGACCCAGTACTTC. Protein sequence: CASSPRGTPQETQYF.

The chain carries TRBV27 and TRBJ2-7, with 9 bases identical to TRBD1. Germline values: CDR1 MNHEY, CDR2 SMNVEV (reference sequence). V dropped 5 bases and J dropped 2; count of bases not matched to a gene: 13. The CDR3 has 17 residues. Here the CDR3 DNA reads TGTGCCAGCAGTCCTGGGACAGGGTTTTCGGTTACCTACGAGCAGTACTTC. Its protein is CASSPGTGFSVTYEQYF.

The V and J genes are TRBV5-1 and TRBJ2-3; D may be TRBD2 (5 bases). CDR3 length: 15 residues. Germline CDR1 reads SGHRS; CDR2 reads YFSETQ. Trimming pared 0 bases from V and 4 bases from J, leaving 12 bases between. CDR3 loop: CASSLGYSDADTQYF. For the CDR3, the DNA is TGCGCCAGCAGCTTGGGCTATAGCGACGCAGATACGCAGTATTTT. Variable domain in full (rest from reference TRBV5-1 and TRBJ2-3): KAGVTQTPRYLIKTRGQQVTLSCSPISGHRSVSWYQQTPGQGLQFLFEYFSETQRNKGNFPGRFSGRQFSNSRSEMNVSTLELGDSALYLCASSLGYSDADTQYFGPGTRLTVL.

The V call is TRBV10-3, the J call TRBJ2-1, with 9 bases that match TRBD2. In germline, CDR1 is ENHRY, CDR2 SYGVKD. This CDR3 comprises 14 residues. The ends lost 5 bases at V and 2 bases at J; junction bases unmatched: 1. The CDR3 reads CAISKREAYNEQFF. In DNA form, the CDR3 reads TGTGCCATCAGTAAGCGGGAGGCCTACAATGAGCAGTTCTTC.

The CDR3 DNA is TGCGCCAGCAGCCAAGAGGGATCCGGGGTTTCTAACTATGGCTACACCTTC. Amino acids: CASSQEGSGVSNYGYTF. This chain uses TRBV4-1 with TRBJ1-2; no clear D gene. This CDR3 comprises 17 residues. Germline CDR1 and CDR2: MGHRA and YSYEKL. V gave up 0 bases and J gave up 0 bases, with 14 bases separating them.

The chain is built from TRBV18 and TRBJ2-7, with TRBD2 matching 11 bases. This CDR3 contains 18 residues. V shed 1 base, J shed 6 bases, and the junction held 14 bases outside the gene matches. The germline CDR1 and CDR2 sequences are KGHSH and LQKENI. Here the CDR3 reads CASSPHGLAGGRFSEQYF. As DNA, the CDR3 is TGTGCCAGCTCACCACACGGGCTAGCGGGAGGTCGGTTTTCCGAGCAGTACTTC.

This chain connects TRBV21-1 to TRBJ2-1; the table's D call, TRBD2, was not checked against the DNA. TRBV21-1 is listed as a pseudogene. This CDR3 has 24 residues. Written as DNA, the CDR3 is TGTGCCAGCAGCTCCGGTCGGGCAGGGGGATTTGGCGGGAGGGCCCTAGTGGAGAGCAATGAGCAGTTCTTC. It encodes CASSSGRAGGFGGRALVESNEQFF.

This clone was seen a handful of times. The V call is TRBV28, the J call TRBJ2-7; perhaps TRBD2 as D (5 bases). In germline, CDR1 is MDHEN, CDR2 SYDVKM. The germline V and J ends were trimmed by 7 bases and 1 base, with 17 bases remaining between them. The CDR3 extends over 15 amino acids. The CDR3 sequence: CASKIRFGDSYEQYF. CDR3 coding DNA: TGTGCCAGCAAAATCCGGTTCGGGGATTCCTACGAGCAGTACTTC.

V gene TRBV5-5 combines with J gene TRBJ2-7; perhaps TRBD1 as D (6 bases). The V end was cut by 4 bases, the J end by 0 bases, with 11 bases between. The germline gives CDR1 SGHKS, CDR2 YYEKEE (reference sequence). This CDR3 spans 14 amino acids. CDR3 protein: CASSRGQTSYEQYF. The CDR3 nucleotides read TGTGCCAGCAGCCGCGGACAGACCTCCTACGAGCAGTACTTC.

The chain recombines TRBV11-3 with TRBJ1-5, with D maybe TRBD1 (5 bases). Trimming shortened V by 11 bases and J by 7 bases, and 18 bases separated the two germline ends. The CDR3 has 13 amino acids. Germline V lookup: CDR1 SGHNT, CDR2 YENEEA. Here the CDR3 DNA reads TGTGCCGGAAGGGTAGGGGCAACACAGCCCCAGCATTTT. The encoded protein is CAGRVGATQPQHF.

This clone was recorded only once. V usage is TRBV5-4 and J usage is TRBJ2-5; possible D gene TRBD2, 5 bases. Trimming removed 4 bases at V and 3 bases at J, with 16 bases between. Germline assignment: CDR1 SGHNT and CDR2 YYREEE (reference sequence). The CDR3 sequence is 15 residues long. The CDR3 loop reads CASSLEGWEKETQYF. CDR3 nucleotides: TGTGCCAGCAGCCTCGAGGGTTGGGAAAAAGAGACCCAGTACTTC.